These 25 T cell receptor beta chains were sequenced from one sample in a study of blood T cell repertoires in COVID-19 (TCRdb year 2020). Libraries were prepared through the immunoSEQ multiplex PCR assay. TCRdb re-hosts the immuneACCESS table, in-frame sequences only. Its copies lack some clones; in the studies checked, an unresolved V gene accounts for under half of them, and the cause for the rest is not known. This sample gives 200,000 to 250,000 clones in total; approximately 84% of them show up just once. 7.5% to 9% of the sample lies in the top ten. Sequenced input: peripheral blood. The source of these receptors is a woman of 80 years or more with COVID-19, enrolled during active disease.

The chain has TRBV6-5 and TRBJ2-1, with TRBD2 matching 8 bases. Germline loops: CDR1 MNHEY, CDR2 SVGAGI. The trim removed 6 bases at V and 3 bases at J, leaving 7 bases unmatched. The CDR3 is 15 residues long. The chain's CDR3 is CASRLAGGLYNEQFF. The CDR3 DNA reads as TGTGCCAGCAGGCTGGCGGGAGGCCTCTACAATGAGCAGTTCTTC.

The V call is TRBV2, the J call TRBJ2-1; 8 positions match TRBD1. This CDR3 has 15 amino acids. V was clipped by 8 bases and J by 3 bases; unmatched bases: 9. Germline CDR1 reads SNHLY; CDR2 reads FYNNEI. The CDR3 DNA sequence: TGTGCCAGCCCGCAAGACAGGGGAAGCTACAATGAGCAGTTCTTC. Translated: CASPQDRGSYNEQFF.

The chain carries TRBV5-1 and TRBJ1-2; a possible D gene is TRBD1 (5 bases). Per germline, CDR1 SGHRS and CDR2 YFSETQ. CDR3 size: 15 residues. The ends were cut back, 4 bases at V and 0 bases at J, with 13 bases in the middle. The CDR3 reads CASSRGTATNYGYTF. In DNA form, the CDR3 reads TGCGCCAGCAGCCGGGGGACTGCCACTAACTATGGCTACACCTTC. The complete variable domain, with remaining parts taken from reference TRBV5-1 and TRBJ1-2, reads KAGVTQTPRYLIKTRGQQVTLSCSPISGHRSVSWYQQTPGQGLQFLFEYFSETQRNKGNFPGRFSGRQFSNSRSEMNVSTLELGDSALYLCASSRGTATNYGYTFGSGTRLTVV.

The CDR3 DNA is TGCGCCAGCAGCATCTCCGGGACAGGGAAAACCCAAAACTACAATGAGCAGTTCTTC. Translated: CASSISGTGKTQNYNEQFF. This chain joins TRBV5-1 and TRBJ2-1; 9 positions match TRBD1. This CDR3 contains 19 residues. Germline-derived CDR1 and CDR2 are SGHRS and YFSETQ. Germline trimming cut 4 bases from V and 3 bases from J; bases unmatched to any gene: 17.

This chain connects TRBV2 to TRBJ2-1, with 13 positions matching TRBD2. The CDR3 runs 14 residues. V was clipped by 6 bases and J by 6 bases; unmatched bases: 2. From germline, CDR1 is SNHLY and CDR2 FYNNEI. Here the CDR3 reads CASSGTSGTNEQFF. The CDR3, as DNA: TGTGCCAGCAGCGGGACTAGCGGGACCAATGAGCAGTTCTTC. Using reference TRBV2 and TRBJ2-1 for the parts outside the CDR3, the full variable domain is EPEVTQTPSHQVTQMGQEVILRCVPISNHLYFYWYRQILGQKVEFLVSFYNNEISEKSEIFDDQFSVERPDGSNFTLKIRSTKLEDSAMYFCASSGTSGTNEQFFGPGTRLTVL.

The gene calls are TRBV12-5 and TRBJ1-3; 9 bases fit TRBD1. The CDR3 extends over 14 amino acids. After removal of 5 bases from V and 4 bases from J, the junction contained 3 bases not matched to a gene. CDR1 and CDR2 (germline): LGHNT, FRNRAP. CDR3 sequence (DNA): TGTGCTAGTGGTGCCGGGACAGGGGGAAACACCATATATTTT. Translated, it gives CASGAGTGGNTIYF.

The chain combines TRBV27 with TRBJ2-7; possible D gene TRBD1, 6 bases. The V gene's germline CDR1 is MNHEY and CDR2 SMNVEV (reference sequence). V was pared by 3 bases and J by 3 bases, with 15 bases between. This CDR3 has 15 amino acids. The CDR3 nucleotides are TGTGCCAGCAGTTTCCTCGACAGGAGACTCTACGAGCAGTACTTC. It specifies CASSFLDRRLYEQYF.

The chain joins TRBV19 to TRBJ2-6; 8 bases are a match to TRBD1. The CDR3 runs 16 residues. J was trimmed by 4 bases and V by 5 bases; bases with no gene match: 7. Looked up from germline, CDR1 is LNHDA and CDR2 is SQIVND (reference sequence). The CDR3 spells CASSSQGASGANVLTF. The CDR3 DNA reads TGTGCCAGTAGTTCCCAGGGGGCGTCCGGGGCCAACGTCCTGACTTTC.

Turning to this clone: The same CDR3 arises from other DNA sequences in this sample as well. V gene TRBV9 combines with J gene TRBJ1-2, with unresolved D. Trimming left V 0 bases short and J 2 bases short, with 5 bases between. The CDR3 extends over 13 amino acids. Per the germline V gene, CDR1 is SGDLS and CDR2 is YYNGEE. The CDR3 nucleotides are TGTGCCAGCAGCGTAGACAGAAACTATGGCTACACCTTC. Translating it yields CASSVDRNYGYTF.

This chain connects TRBV11-2 to TRBJ1-4, with TRBD1 matching 7 bases. Germline V gene sequence: CDR1 SGHAT, CDR2 FQNNGV. The trim removed 4 bases at V and 7 bases at J, leaving 3 bases unmatched. This CDR3 is 13 amino acids long. CDR3 in amino acids: CASSSTGPEKLFF. The CDR3, as DNA: TGTGCCAGCAGCTCGACAGGGCCTGAAAAACTGTTTTTT.

This clone was seen a few times. The rearrangement links TRBV12-3 or TRBV12-4 to TRBJ1-5, with D tentatively TRBD1 (5 bases). Trimming pared 5 bases from V and 6 bases from J, leaving 11 bases between. This CDR3 region has 13 residues. Here the CDR3 reads CASSQQVTQPQHF. The CDR3 DNA sequence: TGTGCCAGCAGTCAACAGGTGACTCAGCCCCAGCATTTT.

This chain links TRBV27 with TRBJ2-2, with 9 bases lining up with TRBD2. V lost 7 bases to trimming and J lost 5 bases; unmatched junction nucleotides: 5. The CDR3 totals 14 residues. The germline V gene encodes CDR1 MNHEY and CDR2 SMNVEV (reference sequence). Written as DNA, the CDR3 is TGTGCCAGCAAGGCGGGGGGGATAACCGGGGAGCTGTTTTTT. This codes for CASKAGGITGELFF.

The chain links TRBV21-1 to TRBJ1-2. TRBV21-1 corresponds to a pseudogene. The CDR3 has 14 residues. The CDR3, as DNA: TGTGCCAGCAGCAAAGGGAGCAGTCCTTATGGCTACACCTTC. It encodes CASSKGSSPYGYTF.

The chain combines TRBV19 with TRBJ1-4, with D perhaps matching TRBD1 (6 bases). V was trimmed by 5 bases and J by 4 bases, leaving 17 bases between them. This CDR3 is 16 amino acids long. CDR1 and CDR2 (germline): LNHDA, SQIVND (reference sequence). CDR3 protein: CASSFPTGQFNEKLFF. The CDR3 nucleotides are TGTGCCAGTAGTTTCCCGACAGGCCAATTTAATGAAAAACTGTTTTTT.

The chain links TRBV10-2 to TRBJ2-1; a possible D gene is TRBD1 (5 bases). The CDR3 runs 13 residues. Germline assignment: CDR1 WSHSY and CDR2 SAAADI. Trimming took 6 bases from V and 9 from J, leaving 15 bases between them. This CDR3 reads CASSLVGAREQFF. CDR3 nucleotides: TGCGCCAGCAGCCTAGTAGGGGCTCGTGAGCAGTTCTTC.

V usage is TRBV19 and J usage is TRBJ2-1, with TRBD2 identical over 7 bases. The germline CDR1 and CDR2 sequences are LNHDA and SQIVND (reference sequence). V shed 7 bases, J shed 3 bases, and the junction held 6 bases outside the gene matches. The CDR3 totals 14 residues. CDR3 region: CASNKAGYYNEQFF. In DNA form, the CDR3 reads TGTGCCAGTAACAAAGCGGGATACTACAATGAGCAGTTCTTC.

In nucleotides, the CDR3 is TGCGCCAGCAGCTCAGGGACTAGCGGGTCCACAGATACGCAGTATTTT. Amino acids: CASSSGTSGSTDTQYF. The chain is built from TRBV5-1 and TRBJ2-3; TRBD2 agrees at 12 bases. Germline CDR1 reads SGHRS; CDR2 reads YFSETQ. This CDR3 is 16 amino acids long. Unmatched junction bases numbered 4, after V lost 3 bases and J lost 2 bases.

The CDR3 nucleotides read TGTGCCAGCCGATGGACAGGGGCTAACTATGGCTACACCTTC. It codes for CASRWTGANYGYTF. The rearrangement links TRBV2 to TRBJ1-2, with TRBD1 identical over 9 bases. The germline V gene has CDR1 SNHLY and CDR2 FYNNEI. This CDR3 comprises 14 residues. J lost 0 bases, V lost 8 bases, and 4 bases had no gene match.

The gene calls are TRBV5-6 and TRBJ1-3; D ambiguous. V was pared by 5 bases and J by 1 base, with 10 bases between. There are 14 residues in the CDR3. CDR1 and CDR2 from the germline V gene are SGHDT and YYEEEE. The CDR3 sequence: CASSFGRSGNTIYF. The CDR3 nucleotides read TGTGCCAGCAGTTTTGGCCGATCTGGAAACACCATATATTTT.

V gene TRBV6-4 combines with J gene TRBJ1-6; D ambiguous. V lost 0 bases and J 10 bases, leaving 7 bases between the germline ends. The CDR3 is 13 residues long. Germline lookup yields CDR1 MRHNA and CDR2 SNTAGT. The CDR3 bases are TGTGCCAGCAGTGACTCGGGGAGATCACCCCTCCACTTT. Translating it yields CASSDSGRSPLHF.

As to this clone: A read error may account for a junction end that differs from germline. The chain combines TRBV19 with TRBJ1-3; D gene unclear. The CDR3 runs to 15 residues. CDR1 and CDR2 from the germline V gene are LNHDA and SQIVND (reference sequence). The CDR3 region is CASSIGRMKGNTIYF. The CDR3, as DNA: TGTGCTAGTAGTATCGGCAGGATGAAAGGAAACACCATATATTTT.

This chain joins TRBV28 and TRBJ1-5, with 9 bases fitting TRBD1. This CDR3 has 15 residues. J lost 2 bases, V lost 8 bases, and 7 bases had no gene match. Germline CDR1 is MDHEN and CDR2 is SYDVKM. The CDR3 nucleotides are TGTGCCAGCGGTCTCCGGGACAGGGGCAATCAGCCCCAGCATTTT. Encoded protein: CASGLRDRGNQPQHF.

The chain recombines TRBV6-6 with TRBJ1-5; 8 bases fit TRBD1. Germline loops: CDR1 MNHNY, CDR2 SVGAGI (reference sequence). This CDR3 is 15 amino acids long. After removal of 2 bases from V and 6 bases from J, the junction contained 6 bases not matched to a gene. The CDR3 DNA reads as TGTGCCAGCAGTTACAGCAGGGGGCGGACTCAGCCCCAGCATTTT. Amino acid sequence: CASSYSRGRTQPQHF.

The rearrangement uses TRBV5-1 and TRBJ2-1, with 11 bases aligning to TRBD2. The CDR3 has 16 amino acids. Germline V gene sequence: CDR1 SGHRS, CDR2 YFSETQ. The trim removed 4 bases at V and 4 bases at J, leaving 7 bases unmatched. This CDR3 is CASSRYGTSGYNEQFF. As DNA, the CDR3 is TGCGCCAGCAGCCGATACGGGACTAGCGGTTACAATGAGCAGTTCTTC.

The rearrangement joins TRBV5-4 to TRBJ2-3; 11 nucleotides line up with TRBD2. Trimming cost V 1 base and J 2 bases; bases outside gene matches: 6. Germline-derived CDR1 and CDR2 are SGHNT and YYREEE (reference sequence). The CDR3 has 17 amino acids. For the CDR3, the DNA is TGTGCCAGCAGCTTGACTAGCGGGGGCCCAGTCACAGATACGCAGTATTTT. Translating gives CASSLTSGGPVTDTQYF.